This TCR beta chain was profiled in a study of CD8 T cells in Susac syndrome (dated by TCRdb to between 2017 and 2020). About the study as a whole: Among the Susac syndrome patients who were sequenced, clinically active disease was present in roughly six and clinical remission was observed in under ten. At blood withdrawal, Susac syndrome patients were either therapy-naive, taking corticosteroids (in some cases with IVIg as well), or taking IVIg alone. Repertoire sequencing was used to test whether CD8+ T cell activation and differentiation in Susac syndrome was antigen driven. On the study overall, not on this receptor specifically: The number of individuals in the TCR sequencing and HLA analysis was acknowledged as relatively small. The CD4+ T cell repertoire of patients with Susac syndrome showed no detectable clonal expansion.

As for this clonotype: What antigen it recognizes has not been identified. No clone much larger than this one lies a single base away; base qualities are absent.

High-throughput TCR beta sequencing profiled peripheral blood CD8+ and CD4+ T cells from healthy donors, Susac syndrome patients and multiple sclerosis patients. Susac syndrome patients met recently defined diagnostic criteria for definite or probable disease. Bulk CD8+ and CD4+ T cells were purified by magnetic negative isolation, whereas CD8+ TEMRA cells were enriched by FACS. Blood was drawn into EDTA tubes, processed within 24 hours, and PBMCs were isolated by density gradient centrifugation. PBMCs intended for TCR sequencing were cryopreserved in liquid nitrogen and were subsequently thawed in a 37 degrees C water bath. The sorted or isolated CD4+, CD8+ and CD8+ TEMRA cells had a purity of 90% or higher. Based on the germline V gene (reference sequence), the CDR1 and CDR2 sequences are LGHDT and YNNKEL. A distance of 6 bases separates the germline ends of V and J, which lose 1 base and 0 bases respectively. Reading from cysteine to phenylalanine, the CDR3 counts 14 amino acids. Solely the CDR3 DNA is kept, with 42 bases framed from the first base.

RNA was extracted with the RNeasy kit and about 0.5 to 1 ug was reverse transcribed using random hexamers. The immunoSEQ multiplex PCR assay, which covers 54 Vbeta and 13 Jbeta segments, was used to amplify TCR beta CDR3 regions. To correct PCR amplification bias, a synthetic template baseline was used for both primer optimization and computational correction. Concerning the study's data processing: Only productive sequences were kept, with reads annotated to V, D and J genes according to IMGT and analyzed in immunoSEQ Analyzer. Clonality was calculated as one minus the Shannon entropy normalized by log2 of the number of productive unique sequences. For each patient and control, public and private clones were evaluated among the 100 most prevalent clones. Clones were defined as Susac-specific if absent from the healthy and MS cohorts, from 1052 published viral clones and from other ImmuneACCESS disease sequences. Using fastp trimming at Q25 and MiXCR clonotype assembly, TCRdb reanalyzed the public sequencing data and kept in-frame beta chains. Entries are consolidated by CDR3 protein sequence, retaining the most common genes and DNA. The V and J calls reflect TCRdb's pipeline rather than the authors' work. This sample comprises about 150,000 distinct CDR3 sequences, 85% to 95% of them detected only once. Together, the top ten hold approximately 0.17% of the sample.

The sequenced sample consisted of CD4+ T cells from PBMCs. The V and J genes are TRBV3-1 and TRBJ1-1; no D gene can be assigned with confidence. The TCR originated in a human donor with Susac syndrome. The DNA sequence follows: TGTGCCAGCAGCCAAGGGAGATTGAACACTGAAGCTTTCTTT. The translation is CASSQGRLNTEAFF. This CDR3, with the reference TRBV3-1 and TRBJ1-1 proteins standing in past its ends, gives the full variable domain DTAVSQTPKYLVTQMGNDKSIKCEQNLGHDTMYWYKQDSKKFLKIMFSYNNKELIINETVPNRFSPKSPDKAHLNLHINSLELGDSAVYFCASSQGRLNTEAFFGQGTRLTVV.